Listed below are T cell receptor beta chains from one sample, sequenced in a study of Ad26.COV2.S vaccination and SARS-CoV-2 variants. The data were produced by immunoSEQ multiplex PCR, yet TCRdb's version contains in-frame clones alone and is incomplete. The sample includes about 680,000 clones, 89% of them seen just once. The sequencing used peripheral blood, collected in a trial of Ad26.COV2.S vaccine versus placebo. The receptors originated from a person between 18 and 65 years old who received the Ad26.COV2.S COVID-19 vaccine or a placebo. Both conserved end residues are part of each CDR3. D genes are given only for firm matches. Clone sizes are given selectively: once, few, many, or a class where the clone is expanded.

J gene	clone size	V gene	CDR3 length	D gene	CDR3 DNA	CDR3 protein
TRBJ2-1	-	TRBV11-3	15	TRBD2	TGTGCCAGCAGCTTGGGACTAGCGGAATACAATGAGCAGTTCTTC	CASSLGLAEYNEQFF
TRBJ1-2	-	TRBV3-1/TRBV3-2	14	-	TGTGCCAGCAGCTGGGGGACCGCGAACTATGGCTACACCTTC	CASSWGTANYGYTF
TRBJ1-1	-	TRBV18	16	-	TGTGCCAGCTCACCGGGCGACCGAGGAAGGAACACTGAAGCTTTCTTT	CASSPGDRGRNTEAFF
TRBJ1-5	-	TRBV7-9	14	-	TGTGCCAGCAGCGGTAGCTATAGCAATCAGCCCCAGCATTTT	CASSGSYSNQPQHF
TRBJ1-2	many	TRBV21-1	18	-	TGTGCCAGCATCACGGGGGAGGGACAGGGGGCCCTAGGCTATGGCTACACCTTC	CASITGEGQGALGYGYTF
TRBJ2-7	once	TRBV19	15	TRBD2	TGTGCCAGTATGTCGGGGACTAGCGGGACCTACGAGCAGTACTTC	CASMSGTSGTYEQYF
TRBJ2-7	-	TRBV19	18	TRBD1	TGTGCCAGTAGTATAGGGCCCCCGAGACAGGGGGGATCCTACGAGCAGTACTTC	CASSIGPPRQGGSYEQYF
TRBJ2-2	-	TRBV5-1	11	-	TGCGCCAGCAGCGACAGCTGGGAGCTGTTTTTT	CASSDSWELFF
TRBJ2-1	-	TRBV20-1	11	-	TGCAGTGCTAGGGCTTACAATGAGCAGTTCTTC	CSARAYNEQFF
TRBJ1-2	-	TRBV24-1	12	-	TGTGCCACCAGGGACAGTGCCTATGGCTACACCTTC	CATRDSAYGYTF
TRBJ2-1	-	TRBV12-3/TRBV12-4	11	-	TGTGCCAGCAGTTTTAACACTGAGCAGTTCTTC	CASSFNTEQFF
TRBJ2-5	-	TRBV27	13	TRBD1	TGTGCCAGCATGGGGGACAGGGTCGAGACCCAGTACTTC	CASMGDRVETQYF
TRBJ2-3	-	TRBV9	14	-	TGTGCCAGCAGCGTAGGGAGTTGGGCAGATACGCAGTATTTT	CASSVGSWADTQYF
TRBJ2-5	few	TRBV12-3/TRBV12-4	11	-	TGTGCCAGCAGTTTTAGCAGGGATCAGTACTTC	CASSFSRDQYF
TRBJ2-7	few	TRBV11-3	14	-	TGTGCCAGCAGCTTACGGGGGGACAGCTACGAGCAGTACTTC	CASSLRGDSYEQYF
TRBJ2-3	-	TRBV9	15	-	TGTGCCAGCAGCGTAGCTCTGACAGGCCCAGATACGCAGTATTTT	CASSVALTGPDTQYF
TRBJ2-1	-	TRBV12-3/TRBV12-4	13	-	TGTGCCAGCAGTTTTCCGAACTACAATGAGCAGTTCTTC	CASSFPNYNEQFF
TRBJ2-1	-	TRBV28	13	-	TGTGCCAGCGGGGGGCGGGTCTACAATGAGCAGTTCTTC	CASGGRVYNEQFF
TRBJ2-1	-	TRBV19	14	-	TGTGCCAGTAGTATCGAGGGGGAGGGCGGTGAGCAGTTCTTC	CASSIEGEGGEQFF
TRBJ2-6	-	TRBV6-6	14	-	TGTGCCAGCAGTTACTCGGAGCGGGCCAACGTCCTGACTTTC	CASSYSERANVLTF
TRBJ2-4	-	TRBV7-2	14	TRBD1	TGTGCCAGCAGCTCCCAGACAGGGGGGAACATTCAGTACTTC	CASSSQTGGNIQYF
TRBJ2-3	-	TRBV6-2/TRBV6-3	17	-	TGTGCCAGCAGTTACGGGGGGACACGCAAGAACACAGATACGCAGTATTTT	CASSYGGTRKNTDTQYF
TRBJ1-1	-	TRBV20-1	15	-	TGCAGTGCTAGTTTGACAGGCGGCAGGAACACTGAAGCTTTCTTT	CSASLTGGRNTEAFF
TRBJ2-3	-	TRBV5-1	16	TRBD2	TGCGCCAGCAGCTATAGACTAGCGGGAGCAGCAGATACGCAGTATTTT	CASSYRLAGAADTQYF
TRBJ2-7	-	TRBV18	15	TRBD1	TGTGCCAGCTCTCCTGACGACAGGGGTTCCTACGAGCAGTACTTC	CASSPDDRGSYEQYF
TRBJ2-5	-	TRBV5-1	15	TRBD2	TGCGCCAGCAGCTCGGCTAGCGGGGGGCAAGAGACCCAGTACTTC	CASSSASGGQETQYF
TRBJ1-2	once	TRBV7-9	14	TRBD1	TGTGCCAGCAGCTTAGCGGCGACAGGGGATGGCTACACCTTC	CASSLAATGDGYTF
TRBJ1-5	-	TRBV27	13	TRBD1	TGTGCCAGCAGGACAGGGGCGCATCAGCCCCAGCATTTT	CASRTGAHQPQHF
TRBJ2-5	-	TRBV21-1	13	-	TGTGCCAGCAGCAAAGCCCGAGGGGAGACCCAGTACTTC	CASSKARGETQYF
TRBJ1-4	once	TRBV12-3/TRBV12-4	13	-	TGTGCCAGCAGAGGCCAGGGTAATGAAAAACTGTTTTTT	CASRGQGNEKLFF
TRBJ2-2	-	TRBV25-1	14	-	TGTGCCAGCAGTGTTCAGGGGAGAACCGGGGAGCTGTTTTTT	CASSVQGRTGELFF
TRBJ2-2	-	TRBV5-1	15	TRBD1	TGCGCCAGCAGCTTAGGGGACAGGGACACCGGGGAGCTGTTTTTT	CASSLGDRDTGELFF
TRBJ2-1	-	TRBV7-9	19	TRBD2	TGTGCCAGCAGCTTAGGCACTAGCGGGGTCCCGAGCTCCTACAATGAGCAGTTCTTC	CASSLGTSGVPSSYNEQFF
TRBJ2-7	-	TRBV7-2	15	-	TGTGCCAGCAGCTCGTACAGGGGGGGACCCTACGAGCAGTACTTC	CASSSYRGGPYEQYF
TRBJ2-2	-	TRBV19	15	-	TGTGCCAGTAGTACCACAGGGTCGAACACCGGGGAGCTGTTTTTT	CASSTTGSNTGELFF
TRBJ1-5	few	TRBV30	13	-	TGTGCCTGGAGTGTACAGCTCGATCAGCCCCAGCATTTT	CAWSVQLDQPQHF
TRBJ2-7	-	TRBV27	14	-	TGTGCCAGCAGCCTACGCGGTTTCCCCTACGAGCAGTACTTC	CASSLRGFPYEQYF
TRBJ1-5	-	TRBV24-1	15	TRBD1	TGTGCCACCAGTCCCGGGACAGGGTTCAATCAGCCCCAGCATTTT	CATSPGTGFNQPQHF
TRBJ1-5	-	TRBV7-2	14	TRBD1	TGTGCCAGCAGTTTACAGGGGAGAGGTCAGCCCCAGCATTTT	CASSLQGRGQPQHF
TRBJ2-5	-	TRBV24-1	13	-	TGTGCCACCAGTGGGACAGCCCAAGAGACCCAGTACTTC	CATSGTAQETQYF
TRBJ1-4	-	TRBV13	13	TRBD1	TGTGCCAGCAGTTCAGGGGGGAATGAAAAACTGTTTTTT	CASSSGGNEKLFF
TRBJ2-7	-	TRBV7-2	14	-	TGTGCCAGCAGCTTATCCGGGGACCCTTACGAGCAGTACTTC	CASSLSGDPYEQYF
TRBJ2-1	-	TRBV14	15	-	TGTGCCAGCAGCCAGGCCGGGCTCCGCTCCAATGAGCAGTTCTTC	CASSQAGLRSNEQFF
TRBJ2-1	-	TRBV11-2	17	-	TGTGCCAGCAGCTTAGAGGCTCGGATAAGCTCCTACAATGAGCAGTTCTTC	CASSLEARISSYNEQFF
TRBJ1-1	-	TRBV30	14	-	TGTGCCTGCCCTTCGGATTCCGGTTTCACTGAAGCTTTCTTT	CACPSDSGFTEAFF
TRBJ2-7	-	TRBV5-3	14	-	TGTGCCAGGGGCCCGTTCGAGGACAACTACGAGCAGTACTTC	CARGPFEDNYEQYF